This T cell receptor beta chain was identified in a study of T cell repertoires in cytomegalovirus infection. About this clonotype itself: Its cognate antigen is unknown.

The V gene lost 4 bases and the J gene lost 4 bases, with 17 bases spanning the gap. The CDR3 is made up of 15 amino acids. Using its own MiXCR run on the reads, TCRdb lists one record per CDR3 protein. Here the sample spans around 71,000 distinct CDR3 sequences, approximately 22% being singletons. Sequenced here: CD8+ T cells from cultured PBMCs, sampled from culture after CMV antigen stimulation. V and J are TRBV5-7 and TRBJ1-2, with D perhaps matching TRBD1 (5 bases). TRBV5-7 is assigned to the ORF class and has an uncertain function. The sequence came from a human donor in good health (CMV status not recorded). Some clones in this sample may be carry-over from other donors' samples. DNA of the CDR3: TGTGCCAGCAGCGCAAAATTACGGGACCCCTATGGCTACACCTTC. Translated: CASSAKLRDPYGYTF.